This paragraph reports one TCR beta chain. Its antigen is unidentified. The sample belongs to a study of shared clonotypes between healthy human individuals. Findings of the study overall: Rarefaction gave evidence that sorted-subset sequencing remained incomplete despite large depth. Compared with memory subsets, naive subsets generally had larger estimated richness.

Genomic DNA per cell subset filled all wells of several immunoSEQ plates. The assay was immunoSEQ multiplex PCR, and TCRdb's table has in-frame clones only and misses some. This sample has around 2,000,000 clones, with over 85% found just once. Caucasian adults living in Nashville, Tennessee, provided all samples. The source of this sequence is a man between 18 and 29 years old in good health. The sample was naive CD4+ T cells sorted from blood. Subset described: CD45RA+ positively selected.

This CDR3 is CSVRTEFYEQYF. CDR3 DNA sequence: TGCAGCGTTAGGACAGAATTCTACGAGCAGTACTTC. The rearrangement links TRBV29-1 to TRBJ2-7; D may be TRBD1 (6 bases). Trimming cost V 5 bases and J 3 bases, with 11 bases left between them. The CDR3 runs 12 residues. Per germline, CDR1 SQVTM and CDR2 ANQGSEA.